This entry lists 13 T cell receptor beta chains sequenced from one sample in a study of technical replicates of blood from a few donors. The method was immunoSEQ multiplex PCR; TCRdb's version includes in-frame clones alone and lacks a portion of them. The sample lists tens of thousands of clones; more than 75% were seen once. Sequencing was carried out using PBMCs. The receptors here all came from a human donor in good health. Some clones in this sample may be carry-over from other donors' samples.

V usage is TRBV7-2 and J usage is TRBJ2-7, with a possible D match to TRBD2 (6 bases). The CDR3 length is 15 residues. The V and J ends lost 2 bases and 3 bases respectively, with 14 bases between them. Germline V gene lookup returns CDR1 SGHTA and CDR2 FQGNSA. The CDR3 sequence: CASSLRMGGDYEQYF. In DNA form, the CDR3 reads TGTGCCAGCAGCTTACGAATGGGCGGGGACTACGAGCAGTACTTC.

The V and J genes are TRBV7-2 and TRBJ2-3, with 9 bases lining up with TRBD2. Germline CDR1 and CDR2: SGHTA and FQGNSA. The CDR3 totals 17 residues. Germline trimming cut 4 bases from V and 2 bases from J; bases unmatched to any gene: 10. The CDR3 DNA reads TGTGCCAGCAGCTCTCCCGCGGGGGGGGCCCCCACAGATACGCAGTATTTT. Amino acids: CASSSPAGGAPTDTQYF. Based on the CDR3 plus reference TRBV7-2 and TRBJ2-3, the full variable domain is GAGVSQSPSNKVTEKGKDVELRCDPISGHTALYWYRQSLGQGLEFLIYFQGNSAPDKSGLPSDRFSAERTGGSVSTLTIQRTQQEDSAVYLCASSSPAGGAPTDTQYFGPGTRLTVL.

The rearrangement joins TRBV5-1 to TRBJ1-4; D might be TRBD1 (6 bases). This CDR3 has 17 amino acids. V was cut by 0 bases and J by 4 bases, with 16 bases left in between. Germline CDR1 and CDR2: SGHRS and YFSETQ. The CDR3, as DNA: TGCGCCAGCAGCTTGGGCTTTGCGGGGGGACATAATGAAAAACTGTTTTTT. It translates to CASSLGFAGGHNEKLFF. Combining the CDR3 with reference TRBV5-1 and TRBJ1-4 gives the whole variable domain KAGVTQTPRYLIKTRGQQVTLSCSPISGHRSVSWYQQTPGQGLQFLFEYFSETQRNKGNFPGRFSGRQFSNSRSEMNVSTLELGDSALYLCASSLGFAGGHNEKLFFGSGTQLSVL.

CDR3 DNA sequence: TGTGCCAGCAGTGATTGGGGCCCCCCTAGCACAGATACGCAGTATTTT. It encodes CASSDWGPPSTDTQYF. V usage is TRBV2 and J usage is TRBJ2-3, with D possibly TRBD1 on 5 matching bases. V dropped 3 bases and J dropped 0 bases, with 13 bases sitting between them. CDR1 is SNHLY and CDR2 is FYNNEI in the germline V gene. There are 16 residues in the CDR3.

The V gene is TRBV2, the J gene TRBJ1-5, with D perhaps TRBD1 (5 bases). The germline gives CDR1 SNHLY, CDR2 FYNNEI. V lost 6 bases, J lost 0 bases, and 12 bases lay in between. The CDR3 consists of 15 residues. CDR3 region: CASSLGADSNQPQHF. Written as DNA, the CDR3 is TGTGCCAGCAGCCTAGGGGCCGATAGCAATCAGCCCCAGCATTTT. Full variable domain (outside the CDR3, taken from reference TRBV2 and TRBJ1-5): EPEVTQTPSHQVTQMGQEVILRCVPISNHLYFYWYRQILGQKVEFLVSFYNNEISEKSEIFDDQFSVERPDGSNFTLKIRSTKLEDSAMYFCASSLGADSNQPQHFGDGTRLSIL.

The chain uses TRBV15 and TRBJ1-3; D might be TRBD1 (5 bases). V was shortened by 2 bases and J by 0 bases, with 8 bases between the two germline ends. Germline CDR1 is LNHNV and CDR2 is YYDKDF (reference sequence). The CDR3 runs to 15 residues. CDR3 region: CATSRPTVSGNTIYF. CDR3 coding DNA: TGTGCCACCAGCAGACCGACAGTCTCTGGAAACACCATATATTTT.

Only a few counts were recorded for this clone. CDR3: CASSPSANTGELFF. In DNA form, the CDR3 reads TGTGCCAGCAGCCCCAGTGCGAACACCGGGGAGCTGTTTTTT. The chain uses TRBV7-6 and TRBJ2-2; D remains unclear. Per the germline V gene, CDR1 is SGHVS and CDR2 is FNYEAQ. V was pared by 5 bases and J by 0 bases, with 7 bases between. The CDR3 length is 14 residues.

The rearrangement uses TRBV5-8 and TRBJ2-3; D is perhaps TRBD2 (5 bases). In germline, CDR1 is SGHTS, CDR2 YDEGEE. Trimming removed 2 bases at V and 7 bases at J, with 8 bases between. This CDR3 has 12 residues. CDR3 loop: CASSFYGNTQYF. The CDR3 DNA sequence: TGTGCCAGCAGCTTCTACGGGAATACGCAGTATTTT.

V and J are TRBV5-5 and TRBJ2-7, with D possibly matching TRBD1 (5 bases). From germline, CDR1 is SGHKS and CDR2 YYEKEE (reference sequence). The CDR3 runs 13 residues. Deletions cut 2 bases from V and 2 bases from J, with 8 bases between. DNA for the CDR3: TGTGCCAGCAGCTTCACAGGAACCTACGAGCAGTACTTC. It specifies CASSFTGTYEQYF.

This sequence joins TRBV5-4 and TRBJ2-4, with 8 bases identical to TRBD2. V lost 2 bases and J lost 1; bases outside the gene matches: 5. Germline CDR1 SGHNT, CDR2 YYREEE (reference sequence). There are 16 residues in the CDR3. CDR3 nucleotides: TGTGCCAGCAGCTTAGCGGGGGCTCGGGCCAAAAACATTCAGTACTTC. Its translation: CASSLAGARAKNIQYF.

The V gene is TRBV4-3, the J gene TRBJ2-7, with 10 nucleotides matching TRBD2. Germline CDR1 and CDR2: LGHNA and YSLEER. The V segment lost 3 bases and the J segment 5 bases; nucleotides outside the gene matches: 19. The CDR3 is made up of 19 amino acids. DNA for the CDR3: TGCGCCAGCAGCCATTTTACTCCGGGACTAGCGTGGGTCGTGGACGAGCAGTACTTC. Translation: CASSHFTPGLAWVVDEQYF.

The V call is TRBV7-2, the J call TRBJ2-7, with D perhaps TRBD2 (6 bases). The CDR3 has 12 residues. V lost 5 bases and J 7 bases, leaving 12 bases between the germline ends. The germline CDR1 and CDR2 sequences are SGHTA and FQGNSA. The CDR3 bases are TGTGCCAGCAGCAACCCGGGACTTGAGCAGTACTTC. This codes for CASSNPGLEQYF. Drawing the rest from reference TRBV7-2 and TRBJ2-7, the complete variable domain is GAGVSQSPSNKVTEKGKDVELRCDPISGHTALYWYRQSLGQGLEFLIYFQGNSAPDKSGLPSDRFSAERTGGSVSTLTIQRTQQEDSAVYLCASSNPGLEQYFGPGTRLTVT.

The chain uses TRBV2 and TRBJ1-1; D is perhaps TRBD1 (5 bases). The CDR3 has 14 residues. V gave up 5 bases and J gave up 4 bases, with 14 bases separating them. The germline V gene has CDR1 SNHLY and CDR2 FYNNEI. In DNA form, the CDR3 reads TGTGCCAGCAGTACCGACAGTGTTGGCACTGAAGCTTTCTTT. This gives the protein CASSTDSVGTEAFF.